This T cell receptor beta chain was obtained from a study of beta chain features in type 1 diabetes. Study in general: Cell yields, gender and age were comparable in patients and healthy donors.

What was sequenced were expressed TCRB transcripts, since all of the isolated RNA had been reverse transcribed. The repertoire was sequenced with immunoSEQ multiplex PCR; TCRdb's copy has only in-frame clones and lacks some. This sample has around 690,000 clones, with around an eighth found just once. This clone was seen more than once but under ten times. What it recognizes is unknown. General study points: Researchers report that Type 1 diabetes patients had moderately but significantly shorter TCRB CDR3s across all four CD4+ subsets.

The germline gives CDR1 ENHRY, CDR2 SYGVKD. The CDR3 has 15 amino acids. V shed 11 bases, J shed 2 bases, and the junction held 8 bases outside the gene matches. J is TRBJ2-3 and V is TRBV10-3; TRBD1 agrees at 12 bases. The source is a man aged 25 to 40 with type 1 diabetes. Material for sequencing was naive CD4+ T cells from blood. DNA for the CDR3: TGTGCCGTATCGGGACAGGGGGCCTACACAGATACGCAGTATTTT. It specifies CAVSGQGAYTDTQYF.